This T cell receptor (beta chain) was identified in a study of CD8 T cells in Susac syndrome. Study background: Within the sequenced group of Susac syndrome patients, about 6 showed active disease and 8 or 9 were in remission.

The RNA input was about 0.5 to 1 ug, and it was reverse transcribed with random hexamers. TCRdb fed the immunoSEQ multiplex PCR reads into MiXCR, producing one record per CDR3 protein. The profile shows 150,000 or so distinct CDR3 sequences, roughly 94% of them singletons. Findings and limits, study-wide: In Susac syndrome, CD4+ T cell repertoires lacked any clonal expansion.

In the case of this clonotype: Its antigen is not known.

Per germline, CDR1 SGHTA and CDR2 FQGNSA. V lost 5 bases, J lost 2 bases, and 12 bases lay in between. This CDR3 is 14 amino acids long. Sequenced material: CD4+ T cells from PBMCs. The receptor comes from a human donor with Susac syndrome. The chain recombines TRBV7-2 with TRBJ2-5, with D tentatively TRBD2 (6 bases). The CDR3 reads CASSPGGPQETQYF. CDR3 DNA: TGTGCCAGCAGCCCTGGAGGGCCTCAAGAGACCCAGTACTTC.